The 10 T cell receptor beta chains below all came from one sample that was sequenced in a study of T cell responses to AZD1222 COVID-19 vaccine. The data were produced by immunoSEQ multiplex PCR, yet TCRdb's version contains in-frame clones alone and is incomplete. The table shows around 120,000 clones, with more than 70% occurring only once. This specimen was peripheral blood, taken on day 0 of AZD1222 vaccination. Every receptor here comes from an adult in good health.

The gene calls are TRBV9 and TRBJ2-1; no firm D call. This CDR3 contains 16 residues. Germline CDR1 reads SGDLS; CDR2 reads YYNGEE. With 0 bases removed from V and 0 bases from J, the gap between germline ends came to 10 bases. CDR3 DNA sequence: TGTGCCAGCAGCGTAGCAGGAACAAACTCCTACAATGAGCAGTTCTTC. Translation: CASSVAGTNSYNEQFF.

V is TRBV7-7 and J is TRBJ2-3; D is unclear. Germline CDR1 reads SSHAT; CDR2 reads FNYEAQ (reference sequence). The CDR3 has 15 residues. Trimming stripped 5 bases from V and 4 bases from J, with 16 bases between. The CDR3 bases are TGTGCCAGCAGCCCGTCGAATAACCCAGCAGATACGCAGTATTTT. This translates into CASSPSNNPADTQYF. Full variable domain (outside the CDR3, taken from reference TRBV7-7 and TRBJ2-3): GAGVSQSPRYKVTKRGQDVTLRCDPISSHATLYWYQQALGQGPEFLTYFNYEAQPDKSGLPSDRFSAERPEGSISTLTIQRTEQRDSAMYRCASSPSNNPADTQYFGPGTRLTVL.

The genes are TRBV5-1 and TRBJ1-5, with D unresolved. The V end was cut by 2 bases, the J end by 4 bases, with 13 bases between. The V gene's germline CDR1 is SGHRS and CDR2 YFSETQ. CDR3 length: 15 residues. CDR3 in DNA: TGCGCCAGCAGCTTAGAGGGCGGGTTTAATCAGCCCCAGCATTTT. This encodes CASSLEGGFNQPQHF.

The rearrangement links TRBV7-9 to TRBJ2-4; the D is unclear. The CDR3 spans 13 residues. V gave up 5 bases and J gave up 8 bases, with 13 bases separating them. Germline CDR1 and CDR2: SEHNR and FQNEAQ (reference sequence). The CDR3: CASSNYGRDIQYF. The CDR3 bases are TGTGCCAGCAGCAACTACGGAAGGGACATTCAGTACTTC. Variable domain in full (rest from reference TRBV7-9 and TRBJ2-4): DTGVSQNPRHKITKRGQNVTFRCDPISEHNRLYWYRQTLGQGPEFLTYFQNEAQLEKSRLLSDRFSAERPKGSFSTLEIQRTEQGDSAMYLCASSNYGRDIQYFGAGTRLSVL.

The rearrangement links TRBV7-9 to TRBJ2-5; D not resolved. Germline lookup yields CDR1 SEHNR and CDR2 FQNEAQ (reference sequence). The CDR3 loop spans 14 amino acids. V lost 1 base, J lost 5 bases, and 11 bases lay in between. CDR3 protein: CASSLGPMQETQYF. CDR3 in DNA: TGTGCCAGCAGCTTAGGGCCTATGCAGGAGACCCAGTACTTC.

The chain carries TRBV5-1 and TRBJ2-7, with TRBD1 as a possible D gene (7 bases). This CDR3 is 16 amino acids long. V gave up 4 bases and J gave up 2 bases, with 19 bases separating them. CDR1 SGHRS and CDR2 YFSETQ come from the germline V gene. The CDR3 is CASSKTAGGTAYEQYF. CDR3 sequence (DNA): TGCGCCAGCAGCAAGACGGCAGGGGGGACAGCCTACGAGCAGTACTTC.

The chain has TRBV19 and TRBJ2-7; D is unclear. Per germline, CDR1 LNHDA and CDR2 SQIVND (reference sequence). V lost 5 bases and J lost 0, with 8 bases in between. The CDR3 sequence is 13 residues long. In DNA, the CDR3 is TGTGCCAGTAGTCCGGGCACCTCCTACGAGCAGTACTTC. Protein sequence: CASSPGTSYEQYF. Variable domain in full (rest from reference TRBV19 and TRBJ2-7): DGGITQSPKYLFRKEGQNVTLSCEQNLNHDAMYWYRQDPGQGLRLIYYSQIVNDFQKGDIAEGYSVSREKKESFPLTVTSAQKNPTAFYLCASSPGTSYEQYFGPGTRLTVT.

This clone is a singleton in its sample. The chain uses TRBV7-2 and TRBJ2-2, with 7 positions matching TRBD2. Germline-derived CDR1 and CDR2 are SGHTA and FQGNSA. V was clipped by 4 bases and J by 5 bases; unmatched bases: 7. The CDR3 covers 15 residues. The CDR3 loop reads CASSSLGGGTGELFF. Written as DNA, the CDR3 is TGTGCCAGCAGCTCCCTGGGCGGGGGAACCGGGGAGCTGTTTTTT.

V gene TRBV4-3 combines with J gene TRBJ1-2, with D possibly TRBD1 on 6 matching bases. The V gene lost 0 bases and the J gene lost 2 bases, with 13 bases spanning the gap. The CDR3 has 16 residues. Germline loops: CDR1 LGHNA, CDR2 YSLEER. The CDR3 nucleotides read TGCGCCAGCAGCCAAGATCAGTTAGACAGGAACTATGGCTACACCTTC. The encoded protein is CASSQDQLDRNYGYTF.

This sequence joins TRBV19 and TRBJ1-1; 8 bases agree with TRBD1. CDR1 is LNHDA and CDR2 is SQIVND in the germline V gene (reference sequence). V was pared by 3 bases and J by 1 base, with 4 bases of the junction left unmatched. The CDR3 consists of 15 residues. The CDR3 sequence: CASSMVGTGNTEAFF. CDR3 DNA: TGTGCCAGTAGTATGGTGGGGACAGGGAACACTGAAGCTTTCTTT.